The rows below give T cell receptor beta chains drawn from one sample of a study of T cells in Graves' hyperthyroidism and ophthalmopathy. TCRdb called the multiplex PCR reads again in MiXCR, with one record for every CDR3 protein. This repertoire shows roughly 700,000 distinct CDR3 sequences, approximately 40% found once; its top ten account for around 30%. Sequencing used blood. These receptors were collected from a middle-aged woman with Graves' hyperthyroidism. Both conserved end residues are part of each CDR3. Each record gives: V gene, J gene, D gene, clone size, CDR3 protein, CDR3 DNA. D genes are given only for firm matches. Some rows mark clone size as missing; the rest say once, few, many or name a class of expanded clone.

TRBV7-2,TRBJ1-2,TRBD1,many,CASSRGGGGQGEGYTF,TGTGCCAGCAGTAGGGGGGGGGGCGGACAGGGCGAGGGCTACACCTTC
TRBV7-3,TRBJ2-6,-,many,CASSLSPGSGANVLTF,TGTGCCAGCAGCTTATCCCCGGGATCTGGGGCCAACGTCCTGACTTTC
TRBV7-2,TRBJ1-2,-,many,CASSYRKPDGYTF,TGTGCCAGCAGCTACAGGAAACCGGATGGCTACACCTTC
TRBV7-9,TRBJ1-1,-,many,CASSVWPTNTEAFF,TGTGCCAGCAGCGTTTGGCCCACGAACACTGAAGCTTTCTTT
TRBV15,TRBJ2-1,-,once,CATSVAVVAVYNEQFF,TGTGCCACCAGCGTGGCGGTGGTAGCGGTATACAATGAGCAGTTCTTC
TRBV7-9,TRBJ1-6,TRBD1,many,CASSFGQGGSPLHF,TGTGCCAGCAGCTTCGGGCAGGGGGGGTCACCCCTCCACTTT
TRBV20-1,TRBJ2-6,TRBD1,many,CSAVDRVYGANVLTF,TGCAGTGCCGTTGACAGGGTGTACGGGGCCAACGTCCTGACTTTC
TRBV25-1,TRBJ1-2,TRBD1,-,CASSEGPPGQGIYGYTF,TGTGCCAGCAGTGAAGGGCCGCCGGGACAGGGGATCTATGGCTACACCTTC
TRBV19,TRBJ1-1,-,-,CASSIGQDGPSTAAKAFF,TGTGCCAGTAGTATAGGACAGGACGGGCCCTCAACTGCGGCAAAAGCTTTCTTT
TRBV7-9,TRBJ1-1,-,-,CASSSAGRNTEAFF,TGTGCCAGCAGCTCTGCAGGGCGGAACACTGAAGCTTTCTTT
TRBV19,TRBJ1-2,-,few,CASSNLQGDGYTF,TGTGCCAGTAGTAATTTGCAGGGCGATGGCTACACCTTC
TRBV9,TRBJ2-2,-,many,CASSAQGGLANTGELFF,TGTGCCAGCAGCGCCCAGGGGGGACTCGCGAACACCGGGGAGCTGTTTTTT
TRBV7-2,TRBJ2-5,TRBD1,-,CASSPGDRGLGEAQYF,TGCGCCAGCAGCCCTGGGGACAGGGGACTTGGAGAGGCCCAGTACTTC
TRBV14,TRBJ1-6,-,-,CASSQVITPAHSPLHF,TGTGCCAGCAGCCAAGTAATTACACCGGCTCATTCACCCCTCCACTTT
TRBV4-2,TRBJ1-2,TRBD1,many,CASSQDQGADYGYTF,TGTGCCAGCAGCCAAGATCAGGGGGCTGACTATGGCTACACCTTC
TRBV7-8,TRBJ1-2,-,few,CASSPNLHGFYGYTF,TGTGCCAGCAGCCCCAATTTACACGGATTCTATGGCTACACCTTC
TRBV7-2,TRBJ1-6,-,once,CASSPGIGDGVLSPLHF,TGTGCCAGCAGTCCCGGTATAGGGGACGGGGTATTGTCACCCCTCCACTTT
TRBV19,TRBJ2-2,-,-,CASNRMRGLNTGELFF,TGTGCCAGTAATCGTATGCGGGGCCTAAACACCGGGGAGCTGTTTTTT
TRBV7-8,TRBJ1-5,-,-,CASSRVPIQPQHF,TGTGCCAGCAGCAGGGTCCCGATCCAGCCCCAGCATTTT
TRBV29-1,TRBJ2-7,TRBD1,-,CSVGTATGTGYEQYF,TGCAGCGTTGGCACCGCGACAGGGACCGGCTACGAGCAGTACTTC
TRBV7-2,TRBJ1-4,-,many,CASSPGFEGDGEKLFF,TGTGCCAGCAGCCCGGGCTTTGAGGGCGATGGTGAAAAACTGTTTTTT
TRBV10-3,TRBJ2-5,TRBD2,many,CAIRSHSGDHQETQYF,TGTGCCATCAGAAGCCATAGCGGGGACCACCAAGAGACCCAGTACTTC